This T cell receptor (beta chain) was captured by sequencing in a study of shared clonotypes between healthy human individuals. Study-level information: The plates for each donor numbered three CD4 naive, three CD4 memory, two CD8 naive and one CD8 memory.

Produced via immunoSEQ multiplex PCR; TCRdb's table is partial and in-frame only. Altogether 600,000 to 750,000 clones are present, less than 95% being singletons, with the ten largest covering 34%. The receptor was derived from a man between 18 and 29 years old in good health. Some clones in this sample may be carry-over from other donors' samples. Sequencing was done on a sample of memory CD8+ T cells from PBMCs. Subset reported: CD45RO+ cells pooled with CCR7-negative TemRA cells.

The CDR3 loop reads CASSSTRTDLTGELFF. The CDR3 region has the DNA TGTGCCAGCAGTTCTACACGGACAGACCTCACCGGGGAGCTGTTTTTT. The chain carries TRBV28 and TRBJ2-2; tentatively, D is TRBD1 (6 bases). Trimming pared 4 bases from V and 4 bases from J, leaving 16 bases between. The CDR3 contains 16 residues. The germline gives CDR1 MDHEN, CDR2 SYDVKM.